These T cell receptor beta chains were read from a single sample in a study of blood T cell repertoires in COVID-19. Data came from immunoSEQ multiplex PCR; TCRdb stores just in-frame clones and leaves some out. The sample records 65,000 to 100,000 clones, approximately 78% being singletons. The sequencing input was peripheral blood. These receptors all come from a woman of 80 years or more with acute or convalescent COVID-19. Each CDR3 is given with its conserved first and last residue.

J | V | CDR3
TRBJ1-1 | TRBV7-8 | CASSFLSGGRTEAFF
TRBJ1-1 | TRBV10-1 | CASSRGPNTEAFF
TRBJ2-2 | TRBV9 | CASSVTGQGFNTGELFF
TRBJ2-7 | TRBV2 | CASSDPGIDEQYF
TRBJ2-3 | TRBV6-4 | CASSVAGYTTQYF
TRBJ1-2 | TRBV10-2 | CASSAGQTGGALYGYTF
TRBJ1-5 | TRBV19 | CASSIARQIVTF
TRBJ2-3 | TRBV30 | CAWNAGRPDLSDTQYF
TRBJ2-2 | TRBV7-3 | CASISPDSSNTGELFF
TRBJ2-4 | TRBV19 | CASSIDGTGGVGIAKNIQYF
TRBJ1-5 | TRBV28 | CASRGQLSNQPQHF
TRBJ2-1 | TRBV6-5 | CASSPLAYNEQFF
TRBJ1-5 | TRBV7-9 | CASSLEQGLGNQPQHF
TRBJ2-5 | TRBV28 | CASSLTRETQYF
TRBJ1-1 | TRBV5-1 | CASSSRGEIGTEAFF